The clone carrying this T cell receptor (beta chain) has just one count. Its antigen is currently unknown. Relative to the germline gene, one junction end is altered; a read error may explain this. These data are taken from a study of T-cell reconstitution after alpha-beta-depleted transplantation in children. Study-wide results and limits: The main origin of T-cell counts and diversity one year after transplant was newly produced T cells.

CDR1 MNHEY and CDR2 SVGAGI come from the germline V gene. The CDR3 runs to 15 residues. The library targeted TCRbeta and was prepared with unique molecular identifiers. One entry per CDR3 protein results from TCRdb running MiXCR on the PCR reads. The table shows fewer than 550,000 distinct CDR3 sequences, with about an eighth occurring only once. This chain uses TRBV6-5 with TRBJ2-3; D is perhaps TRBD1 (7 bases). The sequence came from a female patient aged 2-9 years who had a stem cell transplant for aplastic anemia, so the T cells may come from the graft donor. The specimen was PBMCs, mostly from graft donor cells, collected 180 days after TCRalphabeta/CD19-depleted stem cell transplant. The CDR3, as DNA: TGTGCCAGCAGTTACTCACCACAGGGGCGGGATACGCAGTATTTC. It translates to CASSYSPQGRDTQYF.